This T cell receptor (beta chain) appears in the sequencing data of a study of blood T cell repertoires in COVID-19. For the study at large: The United States, Italy and Spain were the sources of the acute and convalescent COVID-19 samples. T cells, B-cell-depleted T cells, or PBMCs supplied cDNA or gDNA.

This table comes from immunoSEQ multiplex PCR, and its TCRdb copy is limited to in-frame clones, with some not included. The data show a few hundred thousand clones, with over 75% seen just once and over 0.95% held by the top ten. This CDR3 region has 15 residues. The V end was cut by 0 bases, the J end by 5 bases, with 13 bases between. Germline loops: CDR1 LGHDT, CDR2 YNNKEL (reference sequence). Sequenced sample: PBMCs or T cells enriched from blood (not recorded which). The rearrangement joins TRBV3-1 (or the pseudogene TRBV3-2) to TRBJ1-2, with D possibly being TRBD1 (6 bases). This clonotype originated in a man aged 18 to 30 who had recovered from COVID-19. CDR3 DNA sequence: TGTGCCAGCAGCCAAGATAAACAGGGTGGATATGGCTACACCTTC. Encoded protein: CASSQDKQGGYGYTF.